Following are 30 T cell receptor beta chains from one sample sequenced in a study of regulatory T cells in long-lasting Graves disease. Time point: persistent/refractory GD, antithyroid drugs over 5 years with positive TRAb. PBMCs provided the RNA from which the TCR library was made. HTBI primers from iRepertoire and Arm-PCR of CDR3 regions yielded the TCR beta libraries. MiXCR, run by TCRdb on the multiplex PCR reads, gives a single entry per CDR3 protein. The data hold roughly 490,000 distinct CDR3 sequences, with around a fifth observed a single time. Sequences were derived from peripheral blood mononuclear cells (PBMCs), sampled when the disease was refractory, from a patient treated with antithyroid drugs. These receptors were obtained from a female donor with Graves disease.

The chain joins TRBV28 to TRBJ1-6; no definite D call. Per germline, CDR1 MDHEN and CDR2 SYDVKM. The ends were cut back, 8 bases at V and 0 bases at J, with 11 bases in the middle. The CDR3 covers 15 residues. The CDR3 coding sequence is TGTGCCAGCCAGCTGGGAAACTCCTATAATTCACCCCTCCACTTT. Its translation: CASQLGNSYNSPLHF.

This chain connects TRBV7-2 to TRBJ2-5; 8 bases are a match to TRBD1. CDR3 size: 17 residues. V lost 5 bases to trimming and J lost 1 base; unmatched junction nucleotides: 12. The germline gives CDR1 SGHTA, CDR2 FQGNSA. The CDR3 bases are TGTGCCAGCAGCCGAGCGCTCCGGACAGGGACCCAAGAGACCCAGTACTTC. Protein: CASSRALRTGTQETQYF.

The chain combines TRBV6-5 with TRBJ2-7; D ambiguous. The length of the CDR3 is 14 residues. Trimming took 2 bases from V and 2 from J, leaving 10 bases between them. Germline V CDR1 and CDR2: MNHEY, SVGAGI. CDR3 residues: CASSYSGVTYEQYF. CDR3 bases: TGTGCCAGCAGTTACAGTGGGGTAACCTACGAGCAGTACTTC.

The V call is TRBV11-3, the J call TRBJ2-7; tentatively, D is TRBD1 or TRBD2 (6 bases each). Germline V CDR1 and CDR2: SGHNT, YENEEA. Trimming pared 0 bases from V and 1 base from J, leaving 13 bases between. There are 16 residues in the CDR3. This CDR3 reads CASSLDKWGASYEQYF. The DNA for the CDR3 is TGTGCCAGCAGCTTAGATAAGTGGGGGGCTTCCTACGAGCAGTACTTC.

This clonotype was counted between two and nine times. V usage is TRBV20-1 and J usage is TRBJ1-5; D ambiguous. Looked up from germline, CDR1 is DFQATT and CDR2 is SNEGSKA (reference sequence). The CDR3 consists of 16 residues. V was trimmed by 1 base and J by 2 bases, leaving 15 bases between them. CDR3 nucleotides: TGCAGTGCTAGAGGAATTCTCGAGGGCGGCAATCAGCCCCAGCATTTT. Translated, it gives CSARGILEGGNQPQHF.

The chain uses TRBV7-2 and TRBJ1-4; D is possibly TRBD1 (5 bases). The CDR3 loop spans 14 amino acids. The V gene lost 1 base and the J gene lost 5 bases, with 8 bases spanning the gap. CDR1 and CDR2 (germline): SGHTA, FQGNSA. The CDR3 region has the DNA TGTGCCAGCAGCTTAGGGGGCATCAATGAAAAACTGTTTTTT. Translated: CASSLGGINEKLFF.

The chain employs TRBV6-5 and TRBJ1-2; D gene unclear. Germline values: CDR1 MNHEY, CDR2 SVGAGI. The CDR3 has 13 amino acids. V shed 4 bases and J shed 7 bases, with 13 bases lying between them. The CDR3 here is CASSSSGSSGYTF. CDR3 DNA sequence: TGTGCCAGCAGTTCTTCAGGATCTAGTGGCTACACCTTC.

The chain recombines TRBV11-2 with TRBJ2-2; 8 positions agree with TRBD1. There are 17 residues in the CDR3. V dropped 0 bases and J dropped 5; count of bases not matched to a gene: 8. Germline V gene data show CDR1 as SGHAT and CDR2 as FQNNGV. CDR3 nucleotides: TGTGCCAGCAGCTTAGATCCAGGGGGCGGTCAAACCGGGGAGCTGTTTTTT. Protein: CASSLDPGGGQTGELFF. Together with reference TRBV11-2 and TRBJ2-2, the CDR3 gives the full variable domain: EAGVAQSPRYKIIEKRQSVAFWCNPISGHATLYWYQQILGQGPKLLIQFQNNGVVDDSQLPKDRFSAERLKGVDSTLKIQPAKLEDSAVYLCASSLDPGGGQTGELFFGEGSRLTVL.

This clonotype was seen only a few times. The chain carries TRBV6-2 or TRBV6-3 and TRBJ2-2, with D uncertain. Germline V lookup: CDR1 MNHEY, CDR2 SVGEGT. The CDR3 runs to 15 residues. The V end lost 1 base, the J end lost 4 bases, and 10 bases lay between the germline ends. CDR3 protein: CASSYLGVITGELFF. The DNA for the CDR3 is TGTGCCAGCAGTTACTTGGGCGTGATCACCGGGGAGCTGTTTTTT.

This chain joins TRBV18 and TRBJ1-5; maybe TRBD1 (6 bases). Germline CDR1 is KGHSH and CDR2 is LQKENI. V was clipped by 3 bases and J by 4 bases, with 13 bases between them. This CDR3 comprises 15 residues. In nucleotides, the CDR3 is TGTGCCAGCTCACCCAACAGGGCGGAAAATCAGCCCCAGCATTTT. This sequence encodes CASSPNRAENQPQHF.

This clonotype was observed at least ten times. V and J are TRBV20-1 and TRBJ1-1; a possible D gene is TRBD1 (5 bases). Germline values: CDR1 DFQATT, CDR2 SNEGSKA (reference sequence). Between the trimmed V and J ends, which lost 6 bases and 0 bases, there was a span of 11 bases. CDR3 length: 13 amino acids. CDR3 protein: CSAGTEVNTEAFF. The DNA of the CDR3 is TGCAGTGCCGGGACGGAAGTGAACACTGAAGCTTTCTTT.

In nucleotides, the CDR3 is TGTGCCAGCCAGAGGGTAGTGGGGACAGGGGTACACGAGCAGTACTTC. This codes for CASQRVVGTGVHEQYF. V and J are TRBV11-2 and TRBJ2-7; 10 bases map to TRBD1. Per germline, CDR1 SGHAT and CDR2 FQNNGV. After removal of 8 bases from V and 5 bases from J, the junction contained 15 bases not matched to a gene. The CDR3 covers 16 residues.

The count of this clonotype is one. The chain couples TRBV4-3 to TRBJ2-7, with 7 positions matching TRBD1. The V segment lost 0 bases and the J segment 3 bases; nucleotides outside the gene matches: 5. Germline V gives CDR1 LGHNA, CDR2 YSLEER. The CDR3 has 15 amino acids. The CDR3, as DNA: TGCGCCAGCAGCCAAGAGAACAGGGGAGTCTACGAGCAGTACTTC. Residues: CASSQENRGVYEQYF.

This clonotype was detected a few times. The rearrangement links TRBV5-6 to TRBJ1-1; unclear D gene. Deletions cut 0 bases from V and 3 bases from J, with 9 bases between. This CDR3 has 14 amino acids. Germline lookup yields CDR1 SGHDT and CDR2 YYEEEE. The CDR3, as DNA: TGTGCCAGCAGCTTGGGTCTTCGCCACACTGAAGCTTTCTTT. This sequence encodes CASSLGLRHTEAFF.

The genes are TRBV6-2 or TRBV6-3 and TRBJ1-6; TRBD1 is a possible D gene (6 bases). Per the germline V gene, CDR1 is MNHEY and CDR2 is SVGEGT. V was clipped by 5 bases and J by 8 bases, with 13 bases between them. This CDR3 is built from 14 residues. The CDR3 bases are TGTGCCAGCAGTCAACAGGGACATGATTCACCCCTCCACTTT. Translation gives CASSQQGHDSPLHF.

This clonotype has a count of ten or more. The V and J genes are TRBV12-3 or TRBV12-4 and TRBJ1-5; D ambiguous. The germline V and J ends were trimmed by 1 base and 1 base, with 11 bases remaining between them. CDR3 length: 16 residues. For the CDR3, the DNA is TGTGCCAGCAGTTTAGTTGTAGCCTTCAGCAATCAGCCCCAGCATTTT. Amino acid sequence: CASSLVVAFSNQPQHF.

Concerning this clonotype: A much larger clone differs by one base, so this may be a read error. The limits of the CDR3 on the DNA are not certain, so only TCRdb's listed CDR3 is given. The rearrangement joins TRBV29-1 to TRBJ2-6. Germline V gene sequence: CDR1 SQVTM, CDR2 ANQGSEA. The CDR3 is 12 amino acids in total, end residues counted. The CDR3: CSVGSGANVPTF.

This clonotype has a count of ten or more. The CDR3 coding sequence is TGTGCCAGCAGCTTAATGAATCAGCCCCAGCATTTT. Residues: CASSLMNQPQHF. The genes are TRBV7-2 and TRBJ1-5; no reliable D call. Trimming took 2 bases from V and 4 from J, leaving 3 bases between them. Germline lookup yields CDR1 SGHTA and CDR2 FQGNSA. The CDR3 totals 12 residues.

The chain couples TRBV3-1 to TRBJ2-5; D unresolved. The CDR3 extends over 12 amino acids. V lost 4 bases, J lost 4 bases, and 7 bases lay in between. Germline V gene lookup returns CDR1 LGHDT and CDR2 YNNKEL (reference sequence). CDR3 residues: CASSPSLETQYF. CDR3 coding DNA: TGTGCCAGCAGCCCCTCCCTAGAGACCCAGTACTTC.

This rearrangement joins TRBV4-3 to TRBJ1-4; 8 bases match TRBD1. The J segment lost 4 bases and the V segment lost 0 bases, leaving 4 bases of the junction unmatched. Germline-derived CDR1 and CDR2 are LGHNA and YSLEER. This CDR3 spans 16 amino acids. The CDR3 bases are TGCGCCAGCAGCCAAGAATTAGGACAGGGTAATGAAAAACTGTTTTTT. It yields the protein CASSQELGQGNEKLFF.

This clonotype was counted ten times or more. The rearrangement links TRBV11-2 to TRBJ1-1, with TRBD1 matching over 7 bases. CDR3 length: 18 residues. Trimming cost V 0 bases and J 0 bases; bases outside gene matches: 10. Germline values: CDR1 SGHAT, CDR2 FQNNGV. CDR3 nucleotide sequence: TGTGCCAGCAGCTTAGATAGCAGGGGGAGCCGAATGAACACTGAAGCTTTCTTT. Its translation is CASSLDSRGSRMNTEAFF.

The chain carries TRBV19 and TRBJ2-2; unclear D gene. CDR3 length: 17 amino acids. Trimming took 7 bases from V and 0 from J, leaving 18 bases between them. Per the germline V gene, CDR1 is LNHDA and CDR2 is SQIVND (reference sequence). The chain's CDR3 is CASTTNGPVTNTGELFF. Here the CDR3 DNA reads TGTGCCAGTACCACAAACGGACCGGTTACGAACACCGGGGAGCTGTTTTTT.

This clonotype occurred a few times. The rearrangement joins TRBV29-1 to TRBJ2-7, with 13 bases that match TRBD2. With 6 bases clipped from V and 4 bases from J, the junction kept 3 bases outside the gene matches. CDR3 length: 13 amino acids. Per germline, CDR1 SQVTM and CDR2 ANQGSEA. The CDR3: CSVGTSGKYEQYF. CDR3 DNA sequence: TGCAGCGTAGGGACTAGCGGGAAGTACGAGCAGTACTTC.

This clonotype has only a few counts. The chain combines TRBV20-1 with TRBJ2-5, with D possibly being TRBD2 (5 bases). The CDR3 extends over 13 amino acids. With 6 bases removed from V and 1 base from J, the gap between germline ends came to 12 bases. Germline lookup yields CDR1 DFQATT and CDR2 SNEGSKA (reference sequence). The CDR3 is CSAVLVPQETQYF. The CDR3 DNA is TGCAGTGCAGTACTAGTTCCCCAAGAGACCCAGTACTTC.

V is TRBV6-5 and J is TRBJ1-6, with a weak D call TRBD1 (5 bases). CDR3 length equals 15 residues. Germline assignment: CDR1 MNHEY and CDR2 SVGAGI. The V gene lost 0 bases and the J gene lost 14 bases, with 17 bases spanning the gap. As DNA, the CDR3 is TGTGCCAGCAGTTACTCTCCAAGGACGGGACCGACCCTCCACTTT. Protein product: CASSYSPRTGPTLHF.

This clonotype was counted ten times or more. V usage is TRBV28 and J usage is TRBJ1-1; D uncertain. Trimming removed 5 bases from V and 2 bases from J, with 9 bases in between. The CDR3 loop spans 13 amino acids. The germline gives CDR1 MDHEN, CDR2 SYDVKM. The CDR3 DNA reads TGTGCCAGCAGTCTCCGATATAACACTGAAGCTTTCTTT. This translates into CASSLRYNTEAFF.

This chain connects TRBV4-3 to TRBJ1-4; D is uncertain. CDR1 and CDR2 (germline): LGHNA, YSLEER. V lost 0 bases and J lost 8, with 13 bases in between. The CDR3 spans 15 residues. For the CDR3, the DNA is TGCGCCAGCAGCCAAGATGAGGGCCGTAGGGAAAAACTGTTTTTT. Translated: CASSQDEGRREKLFF.

J is TRBJ2-7 and V is TRBV12-3 or TRBV12-4, with D possibly being TRBD1 (6 bases). CDR3 length: 13 residues. The V end was cut by 5 bases, the J end by 5 bases, with 13 bases between. The CDR3: CASSQATGNEQYF. CDR3 nucleotide sequence: TGTGCCAGCAGTCAGGCAACAGGGAACGAGCAGTACTTC.

On this clonotype itself: A clone one base away is much larger, so this may be a read error. The V and J genes are TRBV2 and TRBJ1-5; TRBD1 aligns across 10 bases. Germline V gene data show CDR1 as SNHLY and CDR2 as FYNNEI. This CDR3 comprises 13 residues. V lost 7 bases to trimming and J lost 5 bases; unmatched junction nucleotides: 2. Here the CDR3 DNA reads TGTGCCAGCACGGACAGGGGGGATCAGCCCCAGCATTTT. This sequence encodes CASTDRGDQPQHF.

This clonotype was recorded at least ten times. The V and J genes are TRBV28 and TRBJ2-2; 7 bases are a match to TRBD2. The trim removed 8 bases at V and 8 bases at J, leaving 11 bases unmatched. CDR1 is MDHEN and CDR2 is SYDVKM in the germline V gene. The CDR3 has 14 residues. In DNA form, the CDR3 reads TGTGCCAGCTCTTCGCGGGGGATCAATGGGGAGCTGTTTTTT. It is translated as CASSSRGINGELFF.